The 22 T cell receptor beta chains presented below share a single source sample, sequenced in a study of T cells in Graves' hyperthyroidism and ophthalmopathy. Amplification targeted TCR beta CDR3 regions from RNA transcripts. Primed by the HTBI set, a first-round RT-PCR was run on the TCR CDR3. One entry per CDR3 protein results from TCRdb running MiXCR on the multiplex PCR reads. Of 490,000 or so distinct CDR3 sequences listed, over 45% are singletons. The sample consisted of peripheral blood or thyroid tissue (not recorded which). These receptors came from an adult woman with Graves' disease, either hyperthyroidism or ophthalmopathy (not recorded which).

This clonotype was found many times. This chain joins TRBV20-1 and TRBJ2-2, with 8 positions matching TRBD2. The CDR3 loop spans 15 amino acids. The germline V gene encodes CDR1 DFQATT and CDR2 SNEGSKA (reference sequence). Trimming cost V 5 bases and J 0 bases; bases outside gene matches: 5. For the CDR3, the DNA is TGCAGTGCTCCTCATAGCGGGGCGAACACCGGGGAGCTGTTTTTT. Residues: CSAPHSGANTGELFF.

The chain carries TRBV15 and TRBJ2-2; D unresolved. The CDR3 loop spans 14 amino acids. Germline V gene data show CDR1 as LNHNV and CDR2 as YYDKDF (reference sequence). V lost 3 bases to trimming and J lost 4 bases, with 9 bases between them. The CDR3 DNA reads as TGTGCCACCAGCAGTCCCAGAGGCACCGGGGAGCTGTTTTTT. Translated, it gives CATSSPRGTGELFF.

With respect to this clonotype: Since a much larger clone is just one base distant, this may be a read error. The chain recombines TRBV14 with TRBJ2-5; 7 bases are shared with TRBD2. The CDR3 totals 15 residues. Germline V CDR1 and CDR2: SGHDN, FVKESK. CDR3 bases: TGTGCCAGCAGCCAAGGACTAGCTATCCAAGAGACCCAGTGCTTC. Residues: CASSQGLAIQETQCF. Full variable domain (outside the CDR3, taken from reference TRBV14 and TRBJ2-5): EAGVTQFPSHSVIEKGQTVTLRCDPISGHDNLYWYRRVMGKEIKFLLHFVKESKQDESGMPNNRFLAERTGGTYSTLKVQPAELEDSGVYFCASSQGLAIQETQCFGPGTRLLVL.

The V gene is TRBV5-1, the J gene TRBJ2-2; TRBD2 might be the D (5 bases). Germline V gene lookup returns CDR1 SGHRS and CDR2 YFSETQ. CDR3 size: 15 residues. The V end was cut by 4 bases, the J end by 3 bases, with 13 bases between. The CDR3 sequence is CASSLRARYTGELFF. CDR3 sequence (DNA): TGCGCCAGCAGCCTGCGGGCCCGGTACACCGGGGAGCTGTTTTTT.

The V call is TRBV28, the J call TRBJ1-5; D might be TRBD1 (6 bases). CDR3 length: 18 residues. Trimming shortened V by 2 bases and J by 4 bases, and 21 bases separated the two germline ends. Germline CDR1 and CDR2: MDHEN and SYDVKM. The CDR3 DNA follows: TGTGCCAGCAGTTTAAGGGCCGGGGGCGTGGGACGAAATCAGCCCCAGCATTTT. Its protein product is CASSLRAGGVGRNQPQHF.

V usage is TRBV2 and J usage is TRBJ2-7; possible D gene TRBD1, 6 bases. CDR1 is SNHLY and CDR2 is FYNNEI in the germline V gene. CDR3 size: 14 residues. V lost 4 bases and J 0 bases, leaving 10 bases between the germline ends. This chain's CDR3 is CASSADSSSYEQYF. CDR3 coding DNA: TGTGCCAGCAGTGCGGACAGCAGCTCCTACGAGCAGTACTTC.

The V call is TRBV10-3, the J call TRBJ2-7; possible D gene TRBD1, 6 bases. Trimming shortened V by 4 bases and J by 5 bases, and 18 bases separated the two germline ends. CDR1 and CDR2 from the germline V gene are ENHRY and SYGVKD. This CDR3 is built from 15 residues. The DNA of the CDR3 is TGTGCCATCAGTGGGCAGGGGAGCTCTGGAAACGAGCAGTACTTC. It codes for CAISGQGSSGNEQYF.

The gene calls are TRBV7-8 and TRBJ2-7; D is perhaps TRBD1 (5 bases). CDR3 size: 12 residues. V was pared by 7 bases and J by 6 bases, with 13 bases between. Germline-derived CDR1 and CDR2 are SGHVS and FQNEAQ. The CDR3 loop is CASKGWVSEQYF. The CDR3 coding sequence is TGTGCCAGCAAGGGGTGGGTTAGCGAGCAGTACTTC.

For the CDR3, the DNA is TGTGCCACCAGACTCACTAGCGGGAGTAAAAACGAGCAGTACTTC. It yields the protein CATRLTSGSKNEQYF. This sequence joins TRBV15 and TRBJ2-7; TRBD2 matches 11 bases. The J segment lost 5 bases and the V segment lost 6 bases, leaving 9 bases of the junction unmatched. The CDR3 loop spans 15 amino acids. CDR1 and CDR2 from the germline V gene are LNHNV and YYDKDF (reference sequence).

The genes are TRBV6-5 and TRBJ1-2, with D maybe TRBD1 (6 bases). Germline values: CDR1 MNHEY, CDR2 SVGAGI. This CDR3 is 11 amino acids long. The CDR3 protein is CAAGTPYGYTF. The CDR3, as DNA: TGTGCGGCCGGGACACCTTATGGCTACACCTTC.

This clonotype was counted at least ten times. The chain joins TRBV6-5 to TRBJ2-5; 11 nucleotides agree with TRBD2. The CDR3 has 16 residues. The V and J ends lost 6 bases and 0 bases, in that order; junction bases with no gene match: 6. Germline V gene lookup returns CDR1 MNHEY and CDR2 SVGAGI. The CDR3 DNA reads TGTGCCAGCAGCCAAACTAGCGGGAGAGACCAAGAGACCCAGTACTTC. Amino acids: CASSQTSGRDQETQYF.

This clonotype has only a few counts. The CDR3 DNA is TGCGCCAGCAGCCAAGATGTTTCGACAGTCGAGCAGTACTTC. Translated, it gives CASSQDVSTVEQYF. This chain links TRBV4-3 with TRBJ2-7, with D perhaps matching TRBD1 (5 bases). The CDR3 spans 14 residues. V dropped 0 bases and J dropped 6 bases, with 12 bases sitting between them. CDR1 is LGHNA and CDR2 is YSLEER in the germline V gene.

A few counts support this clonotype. CDR3 DNA: TGCAGTGCTACCCCGGGACTGGGAGGATCACCCCTCCACTTT. It yields the protein CSATPGLGGSPLHF. V is TRBV20-1 and J is TRBJ1-6, with D possibly being TRBD1 (5 bases). Germline CDR1 DFQATT, CDR2 SNEGSKA (reference sequence). This CDR3 contains 14 residues. V lost 4 bases to trimming and J lost 10 bases, with 17 bases between them.

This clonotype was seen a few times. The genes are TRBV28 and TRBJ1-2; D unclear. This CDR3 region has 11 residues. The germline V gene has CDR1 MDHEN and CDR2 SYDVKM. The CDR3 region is CATSASYGYTF. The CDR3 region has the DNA TGTGCTACTTCGGCCAGCTATGGCTACACCTTC.

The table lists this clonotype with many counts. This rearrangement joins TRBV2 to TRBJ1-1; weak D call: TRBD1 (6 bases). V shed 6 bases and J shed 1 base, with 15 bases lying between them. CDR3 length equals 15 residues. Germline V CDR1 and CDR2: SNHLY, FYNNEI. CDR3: CASREQGWGNTEAFF. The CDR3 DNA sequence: TGTGCCAGCAGGGAACAGGGTTGGGGGAACACTGAAGCTTTCTTT. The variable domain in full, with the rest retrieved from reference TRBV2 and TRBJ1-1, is EPEVTQTPSHQVTQMGQEVILRCVPISNHLYFYWYRQILGQKVEFLVSFYNNEISEKSEIFDDQFSVERPDGSNFTLKIRSTKLEDSAMYFCASREQGWGNTEAFFGQGTRLTVV.

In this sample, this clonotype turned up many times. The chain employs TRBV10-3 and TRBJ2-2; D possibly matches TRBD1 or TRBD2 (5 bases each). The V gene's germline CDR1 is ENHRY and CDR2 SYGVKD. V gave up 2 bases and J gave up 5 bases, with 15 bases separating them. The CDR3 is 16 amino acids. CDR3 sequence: CAISEARDTGTGELFF. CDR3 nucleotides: TGTGCCATCAGTGAGGCGAGGGATACAGGTACCGGGGAGCTGTTTTTT.

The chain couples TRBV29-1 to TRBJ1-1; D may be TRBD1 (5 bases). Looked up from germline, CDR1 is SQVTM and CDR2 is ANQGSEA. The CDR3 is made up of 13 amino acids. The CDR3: CSYTGISGTEAFF. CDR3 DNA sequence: TGCAGTTATACAGGAATTTCGGGCACTGAAGCTTTCTTT.

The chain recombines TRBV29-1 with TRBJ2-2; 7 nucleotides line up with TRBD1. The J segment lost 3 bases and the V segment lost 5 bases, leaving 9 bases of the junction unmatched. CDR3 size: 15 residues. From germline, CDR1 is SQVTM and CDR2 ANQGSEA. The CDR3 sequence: CSVRDSLVDTGELFF. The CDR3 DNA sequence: TGCAGCGTTAGGGACAGCTTAGTGGACACCGGGGAGCTGTTTTTT.

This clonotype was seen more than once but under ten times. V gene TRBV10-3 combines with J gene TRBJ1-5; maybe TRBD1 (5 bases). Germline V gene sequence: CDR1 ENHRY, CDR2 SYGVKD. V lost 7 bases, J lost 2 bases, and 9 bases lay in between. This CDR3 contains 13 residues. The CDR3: CAITAGGNQPQHF. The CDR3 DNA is TGTGCCATCACCGCGGGGGGCAATCAGCCCCAGCATTTT.

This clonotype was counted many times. CDR3 region: CASSQGPGTGAFEAFF. The CDR3 DNA is TGCGCCAGCAGCCAAGGGCCCGGGACAGGGGCATTTGAAGCTTTCTTT. This chain connects TRBV4-3 to TRBJ1-1; TRBD1 matches 10 bases. Trimming removed 1 base from V and 7 bases from J; junction bases left unmatched: 9. This CDR3 has 16 amino acids. CDR1 is LGHNA and CDR2 is YSLEER in the germline V gene.

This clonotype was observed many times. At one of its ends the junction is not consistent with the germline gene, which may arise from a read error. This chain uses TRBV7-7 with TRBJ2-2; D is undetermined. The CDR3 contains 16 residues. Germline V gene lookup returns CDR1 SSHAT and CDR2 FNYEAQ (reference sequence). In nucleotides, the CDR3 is TGTGCTAGCAGCTCTTCCTACAGTGGGAACACCGGGGAGCTGTTTTTT. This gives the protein CASSSSYSGNTGELFF.

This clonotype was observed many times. The CDR3 DNA reads as TGTGCCAGTAGTATAACGGCGGGAGGGCCTTCCTACGAGCAGTACTTC. It specifies CASSITAGGPSYEQYF. The V and J genes are TRBV19 and TRBJ2-7; the match to TRBD2 covers 9 bases. Per the germline V gene, CDR1 is LNHDA and CDR2 is SQIVND (reference sequence). Unmatched junction bases numbered 6, after V lost 2 bases and J lost 1 base. This CDR3 region has 16 residues.